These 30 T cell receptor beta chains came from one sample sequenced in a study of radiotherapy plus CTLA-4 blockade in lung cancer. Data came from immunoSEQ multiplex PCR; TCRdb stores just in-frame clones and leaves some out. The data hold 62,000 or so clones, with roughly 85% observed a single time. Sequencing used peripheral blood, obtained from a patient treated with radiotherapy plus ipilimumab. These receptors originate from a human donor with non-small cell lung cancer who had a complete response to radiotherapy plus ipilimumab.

The CDR3 region is CASSLDVLGWGHQETQYF. CDR3 coding DNA: TGTGCCAGCAGCTTAGACGTTCTCGGGTGGGGGCACCAAGAGACCCAGTACTTC. The rearrangement links TRBV7-2 to TRBJ2-5; D might be TRBD1 (6 bases). CDR1 and CDR2 (germline): SGHTA, FQGNSA. The CDR3 length is 18 residues. Trimming cost V 1 base and J 0 bases, with 18 bases left between them.

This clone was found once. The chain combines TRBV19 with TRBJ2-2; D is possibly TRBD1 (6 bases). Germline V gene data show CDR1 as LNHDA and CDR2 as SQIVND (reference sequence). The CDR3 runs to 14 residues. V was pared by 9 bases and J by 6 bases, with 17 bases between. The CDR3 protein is CASNYRVKAGELFF. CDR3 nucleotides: TGTGCCAGCAATTACAGGGTTAAGGCCGGGGAGCTGTTTTTT. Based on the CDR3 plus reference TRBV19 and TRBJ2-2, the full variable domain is DGGITQSPKYLFRKEGQNVTLSCEQNLNHDAMYWYRQDPGQGLRLIYYSQIVNDFQKGDIAEGYSVSREKKESFPLTVTSAQKNPTAFYLCASNYRVKAGELFFGEGSRLTVL.

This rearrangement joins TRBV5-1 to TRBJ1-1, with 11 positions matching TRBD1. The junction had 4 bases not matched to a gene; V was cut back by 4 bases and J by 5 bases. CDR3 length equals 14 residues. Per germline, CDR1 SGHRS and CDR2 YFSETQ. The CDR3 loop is CASSEGQGATEAFF. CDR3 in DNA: TGCGCCAGCAGCGAAGGACAGGGGGCGACTGAAGCTTTCTTT. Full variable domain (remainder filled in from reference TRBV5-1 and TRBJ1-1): KAGVTQTPRYLIKTRGQQVTLSCSPISGHRSVSWYQQTPGQGLQFLFEYFSETQRNKGNFPGRFSGRQFSNSRSEMNVSTLELGDSALYLCASSEGQGATEAFFGQGTRLTVV.

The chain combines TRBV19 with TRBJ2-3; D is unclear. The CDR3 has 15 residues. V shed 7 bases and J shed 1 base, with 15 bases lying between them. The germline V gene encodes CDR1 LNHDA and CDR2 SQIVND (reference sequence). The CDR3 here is CASNSQSRRTDTQYF. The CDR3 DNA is TGTGCCAGTAATAGTCAGAGCAGACGCACAGATACGCAGTATTTT.

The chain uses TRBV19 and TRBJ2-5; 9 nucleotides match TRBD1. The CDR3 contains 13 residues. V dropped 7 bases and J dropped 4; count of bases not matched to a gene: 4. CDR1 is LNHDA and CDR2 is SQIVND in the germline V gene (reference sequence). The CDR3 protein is CASKGTGPETQYF. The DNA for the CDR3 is TGTGCCAGTAAAGGGACAGGGCCAGAGACCCAGTACTTC. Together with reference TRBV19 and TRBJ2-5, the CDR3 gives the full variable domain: DGGITQSPKYLFRKEGQNVTLSCEQNLNHDAMYWYRQDPGQGLRLIYYSQIVNDFQKGDIAEGYSVSREKKESFPLTVTSAQKNPTAFYLCASKGTGPETQYFGPGTRLLVL.

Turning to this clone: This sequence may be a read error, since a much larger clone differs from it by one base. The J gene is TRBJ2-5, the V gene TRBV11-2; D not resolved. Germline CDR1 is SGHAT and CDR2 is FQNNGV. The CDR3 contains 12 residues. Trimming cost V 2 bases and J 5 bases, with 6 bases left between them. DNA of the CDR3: TGTGCCAGCAGCTTAAACGACGAGACCCAGTACTTC. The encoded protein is CASSLNDETQYF.

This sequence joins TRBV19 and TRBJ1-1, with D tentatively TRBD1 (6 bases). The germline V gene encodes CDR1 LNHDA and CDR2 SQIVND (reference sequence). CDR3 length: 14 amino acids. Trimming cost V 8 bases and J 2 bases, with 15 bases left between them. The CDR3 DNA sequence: TGTGCCAGTGCAGTTCAACAGGGTAACACTGAAGCTTTCTTT. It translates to CASAVQQGNTEAFF. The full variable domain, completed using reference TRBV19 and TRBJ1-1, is DGGITQSPKYLFRKEGQNVTLSCEQNLNHDAMYWYRQDPGQGLRLIYYSQIVNDFQKGDIAEGYSVSREKKESFPLTVTSAQKNPTAFYLCASAVQQGNTEAFFGQGTRLTVV.

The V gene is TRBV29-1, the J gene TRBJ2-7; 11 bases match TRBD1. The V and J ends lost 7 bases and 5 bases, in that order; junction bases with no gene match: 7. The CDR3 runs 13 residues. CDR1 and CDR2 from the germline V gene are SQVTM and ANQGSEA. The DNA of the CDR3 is TGCAGCGCAACCGGGACAGGGGGACACGAGCAGTACTTC. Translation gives CSATGTGGHEQYF.

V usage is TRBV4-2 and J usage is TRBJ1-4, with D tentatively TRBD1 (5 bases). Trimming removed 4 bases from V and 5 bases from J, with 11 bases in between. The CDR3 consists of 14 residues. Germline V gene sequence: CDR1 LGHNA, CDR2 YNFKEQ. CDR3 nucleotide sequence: TGTGCCAGCAGCCCCTCGGACAAGAATGAAAAACTGTTTTTT. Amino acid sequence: CASSPSDKNEKLFF.

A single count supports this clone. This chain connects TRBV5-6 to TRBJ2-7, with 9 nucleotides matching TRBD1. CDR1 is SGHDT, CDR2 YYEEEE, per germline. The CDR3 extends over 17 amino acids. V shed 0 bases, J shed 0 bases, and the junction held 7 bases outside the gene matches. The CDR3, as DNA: TGTGCCAGCAGCTTGGCCCTCGGGACAGGGCTCTCCTACGAGCAGTACTTC. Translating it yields CASSLALGTGLSYEQYF.

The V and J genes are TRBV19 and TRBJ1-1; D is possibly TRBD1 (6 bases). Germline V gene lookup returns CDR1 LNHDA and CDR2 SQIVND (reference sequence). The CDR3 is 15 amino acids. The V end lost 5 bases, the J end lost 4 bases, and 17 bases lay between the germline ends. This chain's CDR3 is CASSQGQVGGTEAFF. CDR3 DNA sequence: TGTGCCAGTAGTCAGGGGCAGGTTGGGGGCACTGAAGCTTTCTTT. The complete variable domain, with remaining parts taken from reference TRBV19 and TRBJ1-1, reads DGGITQSPKYLFRKEGQNVTLSCEQNLNHDAMYWYRQDPGQGLRLIYYSQIVNDFQKGDIAEGYSVSREKKESFPLTVTSAQKNPTAFYLCASSQGQVGGTEAFFGQGTRLTVV.

The CDR3 DNA reads as TGTGCCAGCAGCCCCAGCTTGGGTTCAGGCGAGCAGTTCTTC. Its translation is CASSPSLGSGEQFF. This chain uses TRBV5-5 with TRBJ2-1; D gene unclear. From germline, CDR1 is SGHKS and CDR2 YYEKEE (reference sequence). This CDR3 has 14 amino acids. The V gene lost 4 bases and the J gene lost 10 bases, with 18 bases spanning the gap.

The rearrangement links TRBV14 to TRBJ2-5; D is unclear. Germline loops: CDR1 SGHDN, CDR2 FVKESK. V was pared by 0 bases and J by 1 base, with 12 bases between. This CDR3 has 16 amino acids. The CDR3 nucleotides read TGTGCCAGCAGCCAAGATCGGGTCGGAACCCAAGAGACCCAGTACTTC. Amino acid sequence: CASSQDRVGTQETQYF.

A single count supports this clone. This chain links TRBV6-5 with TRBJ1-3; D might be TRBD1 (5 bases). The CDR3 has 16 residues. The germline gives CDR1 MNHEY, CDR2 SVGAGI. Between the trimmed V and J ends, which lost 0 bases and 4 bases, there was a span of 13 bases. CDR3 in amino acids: CASSYSPPGRGNTIYF. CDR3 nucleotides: TGTGCCAGCAGTTACTCCCCCCCAGGGCGCGGAAACACCATATATTTT.

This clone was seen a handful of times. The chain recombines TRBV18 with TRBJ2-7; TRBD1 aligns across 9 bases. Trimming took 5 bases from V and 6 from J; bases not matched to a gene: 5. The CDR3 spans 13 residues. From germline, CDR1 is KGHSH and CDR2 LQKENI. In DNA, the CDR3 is TGTGCCAGCTCAGCCTCACAGGGGGCCGAGCAGTACTTC. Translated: CASSASQGAEQYF.

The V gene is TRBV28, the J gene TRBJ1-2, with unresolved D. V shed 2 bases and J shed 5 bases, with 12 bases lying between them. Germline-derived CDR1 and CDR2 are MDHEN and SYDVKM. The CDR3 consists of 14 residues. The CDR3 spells CASSLDPGVYGYTF. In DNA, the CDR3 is TGTGCCAGCAGTTTAGATCCAGGAGTTTATGGCTACACCTTC.

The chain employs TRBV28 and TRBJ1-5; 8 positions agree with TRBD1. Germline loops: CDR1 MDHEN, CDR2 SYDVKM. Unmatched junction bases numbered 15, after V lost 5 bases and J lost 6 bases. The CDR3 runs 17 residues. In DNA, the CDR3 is TGTGCCAGCAGTCCAGCCAAAGCAGGGGGCGTCTCTCAGCCCCAGCATTTT. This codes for CASSPAKAGGVSQPQHF.

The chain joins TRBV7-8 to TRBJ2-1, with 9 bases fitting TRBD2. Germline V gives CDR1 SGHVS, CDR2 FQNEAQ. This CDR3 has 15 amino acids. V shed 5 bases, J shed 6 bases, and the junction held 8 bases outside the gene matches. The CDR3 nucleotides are TGTGCCAGCAGCCCCCGACTAGCGGTAGGCAATGAGCAGTTCTTC. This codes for CASSPRLAVGNEQFF.

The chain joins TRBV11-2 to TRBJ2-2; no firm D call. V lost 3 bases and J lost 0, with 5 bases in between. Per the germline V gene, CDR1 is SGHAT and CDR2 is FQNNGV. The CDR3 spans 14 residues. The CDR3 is CASSLTSNTGELFF. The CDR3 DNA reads TGTGCCAGCAGCTTGACGTCGAACACCGGGGAGCTGTTTTTT.

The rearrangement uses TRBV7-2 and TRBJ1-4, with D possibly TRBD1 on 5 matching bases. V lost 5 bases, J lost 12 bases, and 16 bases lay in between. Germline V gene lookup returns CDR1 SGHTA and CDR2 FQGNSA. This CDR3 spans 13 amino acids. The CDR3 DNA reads TGTGCCAGCAGCCCGGGGAGGGGAAGGGAACTGTTTTTT. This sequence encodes CASSPGRGRELFF. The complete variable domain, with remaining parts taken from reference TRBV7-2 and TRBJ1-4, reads GAGVSQSPSNKVTEKGKDVELRCDPISGHTALYWYRQSLGQGLEFLIYFQGNSAPDKSGLPSDRFSAERTGGSVSTLTIQRTQQEDSAVYLCASSPGRGRELFFGSGTQLSVL.

The CDR3 DNA reads TGCAGCGTTGTAAGGGGGTTTGGACTAGCGGTTACCTACAATGAGCAGTTCTTC. Translated: CSVVRGFGLAVTYNEQFF. The rearrangement uses TRBV29-1 and TRBJ2-1; 10 bases line up with TRBD2. The V segment lost 4 bases and the J segment 2 bases; nucleotides outside the gene matches: 14. This CDR3 region has 18 residues. Germline CDR1 and CDR2: SQVTM and ANQGSEA.

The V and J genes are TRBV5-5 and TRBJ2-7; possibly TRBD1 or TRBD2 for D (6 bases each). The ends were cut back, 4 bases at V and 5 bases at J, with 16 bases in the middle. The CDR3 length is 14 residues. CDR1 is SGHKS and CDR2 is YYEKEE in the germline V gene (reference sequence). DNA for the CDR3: TGTGCCAGCAGCCCGAGGGGGGATTCCCACGAGCAGTACGTC. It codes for CASSPRGDSHEQYV.

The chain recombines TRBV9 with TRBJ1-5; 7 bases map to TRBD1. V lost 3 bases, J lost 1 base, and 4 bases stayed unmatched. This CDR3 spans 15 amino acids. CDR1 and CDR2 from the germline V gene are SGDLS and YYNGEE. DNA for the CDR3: TGTGCCAGCAGCGCACAGGGGATGAGCAATCAGCCCCAGCATTTT. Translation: CASSAQGMSNQPQHF.

The DNA of the CDR3 is TGTGCCAGCAGCTTTACGGATGGTCCTGGGGAGCAGTACTTC. Translating gives CASSFTDGPGEQYF. The V call is TRBV7-9, the J call TRBJ2-7; D unresolved. Germline V lookup: CDR1 SEHNR, CDR2 FQNEAQ (reference sequence). The CDR3 covers 14 residues. V lost 3 bases to trimming and J lost 7 bases, with 16 bases between them.

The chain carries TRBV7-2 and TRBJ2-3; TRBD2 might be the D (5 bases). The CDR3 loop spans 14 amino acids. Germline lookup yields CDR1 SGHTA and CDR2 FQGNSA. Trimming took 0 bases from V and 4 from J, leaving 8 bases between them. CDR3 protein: CASSLALAPDTQYF. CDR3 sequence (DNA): TGTGCCAGCAGCTTAGCATTAGCGCCAGATACGCAGTATTTT.

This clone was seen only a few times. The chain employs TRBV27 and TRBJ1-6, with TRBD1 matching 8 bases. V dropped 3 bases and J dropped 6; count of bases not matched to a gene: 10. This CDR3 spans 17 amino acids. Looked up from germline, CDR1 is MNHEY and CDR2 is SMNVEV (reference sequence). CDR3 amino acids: CASSLMAGGVGNSPLHF. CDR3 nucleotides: TGTGCCAGCAGTTTGATGGCAGGGGGCGTCGGTAATTCACCCCTCCACTTT.

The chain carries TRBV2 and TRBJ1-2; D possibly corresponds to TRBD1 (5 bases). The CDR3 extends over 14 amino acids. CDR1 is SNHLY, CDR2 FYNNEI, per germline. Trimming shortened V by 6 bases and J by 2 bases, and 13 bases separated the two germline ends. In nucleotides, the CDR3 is TGTGCCAGCAGCTCAACGACAGCAAACTATGGCTACACCTTC. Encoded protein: CASSSTTANYGYTF.

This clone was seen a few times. The CDR3: CASSQDMRQGFNEQFF. In DNA, the CDR3 is TGCGCCAGCAGCCAAGACATGAGGCAGGGGTTCAATGAGCAGTTCTTC. The chain joins TRBV4-3 to TRBJ2-1; TRBD1 might be the D (6 bases). CDR3 size: 16 residues. V lost 0 bases, J lost 6 bases, and 15 bases lay in between. The germline V gene encodes CDR1 LGHNA and CDR2 YSLEER.

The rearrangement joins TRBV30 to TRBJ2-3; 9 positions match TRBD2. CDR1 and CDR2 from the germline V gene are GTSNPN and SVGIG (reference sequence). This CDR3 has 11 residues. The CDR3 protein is CAVGQRGDAYF. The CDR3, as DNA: TGTGCTGTGGGGCAGCGGGGGGACGCGTATTTT.

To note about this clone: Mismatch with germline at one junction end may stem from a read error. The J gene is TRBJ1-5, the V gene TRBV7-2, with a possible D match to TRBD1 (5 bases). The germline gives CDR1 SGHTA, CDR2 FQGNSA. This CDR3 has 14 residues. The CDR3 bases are TGTGCCAGCAGCCTAGCAGGGCCCAATCAGCCCCAGCATTTT. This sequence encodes CASSLAGPNQPQHF.